These T cell receptor beta chains were read from a single sample in a study of T cell responses to AZD1222 COVID-19 vaccine. The method was immunoSEQ multiplex PCR; TCRdb's version includes in-frame clones alone and lacks a portion of them. The data hold fewer than 45,000 clones, with 75% to 85% observed a single time. Material: peripheral blood, obtained on day 0 of AZD1222 vaccination. Source of these receptors: an adult in good health. CDR3s include the opening cysteine and the closing phenylalanine or tryptophan. The order of the fields is D gene, V gene, clone size, J gene, CDR3 protein, CDR3 DNA. A D gene is named only where the DNA matches it firmly. Expanded clones are given a class, and other clones once, few, many or no size at all.

D: -
V: TRBV7-2
size: -
J: TRBJ1-5
CDR3: CASSPKQGNQPQHF
DNA: TGTGCCAGCAGCCCAAAACAGGGTAATCAGCCCCAGCATTTT

D: -
V: TRBV30
size: few
J: TRBJ1-1
CDR3: CAWSVGPIWTEAFF
DNA: TGTGCCTGGAGTGTAGGTCCCATTTGGACTGAAGCTTTCTTT

D: -
V: TRBV18
size: -
J: TRBJ2-1
CDR3: CASSPQEEQFF
DNA: TGTGCCAGCTCACCACAGGAGGAGCAGTTCTTC

D: -
V: TRBV10-1
size: -
J: TRBJ1-1
CDR3: CASSESRTVKDTEAFF
DNA: TGCGCCAGCAGTGAGTCAAGGACAGTGAAAGACACTGAAGCTTTCTTT

D: -
V: TRBV10-2
size: -
J: TRBJ1-1
CDR3: CASSTAGTQAEAFF
DNA: TGCGCCAGCAGTACTGCCGGGACACAAGCTGAAGCTTTCTTT

D: -
V: TRBV11-3
size: few
J: TRBJ2-1
CDR3: CASSLETAGEQFF
DNA: TGTGCCAGCAGCCTGGAGACCGCCGGGGAGCAGTTCTTC

D: TRBD1
V: TRBV9
size: -
J: TRBJ1-1
CDR3: CASSPQGALGTEAFF
DNA: TGTGCCAGCAGCCCGCAGGGGGCGCTGGGGACTGAAGCTTTCTTT

D: TRBD2
V: TRBV3-1/TRBV3-2
size: -
J: TRBJ2-5
CDR3: CASSQGSSGIRETQYF
DNA: TGTGCCAGCAGCCAAGGATCTAGCGGGATTCGAGAGACCCAGTACTTC

D: TRBD1
V: TRBV18
size: few
J: TRBJ1-3
CDR3: CASSEVQGAGGNTIYF
DNA: TGTGCCAGCTCCGAAGTACAGGGGGCAGGTGGAAACACCATATATTTT

D: TRBD1
V: TRBV10-3
size: -
J: TRBJ1-1
CDR3: CAISETGGRTEAFF
DNA: TGTGCCATCAGTGAGACAGGGGGCCGAACTGAAGCTTTCTTT

D: -
V: TRBV9
size: -
J: TRBJ1-2
CDR3: CASSPPSNYGYTF
DNA: TGTGCCAGCAGCCCCCCGAGTAACTATGGCTACACCTTC

D: -
V: TRBV4-1
size: -
J: TRBJ2-2
CDR3: CASSKRVMDTGELFF
DNA: TGCGCCAGCAGCAAACGGGTCATGGACACCGGGGAGCTGTTTTTT

D: -
V: TRBV3-1/TRBV3-2
size: -
J: TRBJ1-1
CDR3: CASTRGRSLTEAFF
DNA: TGTGCCAGCACCAGGGGAAGGAGTCTAACTGAAGCTTTCTTT

D: -
V: TRBV2
size: -
J: TRBJ2-1
CDR3: CASRGQTSSYNEQFF
DNA: TGTGCCAGCAGGGGTCAGACGAGCTCCTACAATGAGCAGTTCTTC

D: TRBD1
V: TRBV24-1
size: -
J: TRBJ2-5
CDR3: CATSDPRQGARETQYF
DNA: TGTGCCACCAGTGATCCCCGACAGGGGGCAAGAGAGACCCAGTACTTC

D: -
V: TRBV28
size: few
J: TRBJ1-5
CDR3: CASRPIREGRPQHF
DNA: TGTGCCAGCAGGCCGATTCGGGAAGGGCGGCCCCAGCATTTT

D: -
V: TRBV29-1
size: -
J: TRBJ1-1
CDR3: CSVEEMNTEAFF
DNA: TGCAGCGTTGAAGAAATGAACACTGAAGCTTTCTTT

D: -
V: TRBV2
size: -
J: TRBJ1-5
CDR3: CASSLNQPQHF
DNA: TGTGCCAGCAGCCTGAATCAGCCCCAGCATTTT

D: -
V: TRBV30
size: -
J: TRBJ2-2
CDR3: CAWSVLNSGAWGTGELFF
DNA: TGTGCCTGGAGTGTACTTAATTCGGGGGCATGGGGCACCGGGGAGCTGTTTTTT

D: -
V: TRBV7-9
size: -
J: TRBJ1-6
CDR3: CASSLAGSGRSPLHF
DNA: TGTGCCAGCAGCTTAGCGGGGAGCGGACGTTCACCCCTCCACTTT

D: -
V: TRBV27
size: -
J: TRBJ2-7
CDR3: CASSLSRGQPTIYEQYF
DNA: TGTGCCAGCAGTCTATCCCGTGGACAGCCGACTATCTACGAGCAGTACTTC

D: TRBD1
V: TRBV28
size: -
J: TRBJ1-1
CDR3: CASSLRTGGEAFF
DNA: TGTGCCAGCAGTTTGCGGACAGGAGGTGAAGCTTTCTTT

D: -
V: TRBV5-3
size: -
J: TRBJ2-5
CDR3: CARSRDSRSYGETQYF
DNA: TGTGCCAGAAGCCGTGATTCCCGGTCCTACGGGGAGACCCAGTACTTC

D: TRBD1
V: TRBV5-5
size: -
J: TRBJ1-5
CDR3: CASSLETGLNQPQHF
DNA: TGTGCCAGCAGCTTGGAGACAGGGCTCAATCAGCCCCAGCATTTT

D: -
V: TRBV5-1
size: -
J: TRBJ1-2
CDR3: CASSLDGQNSYGYTF
DNA: TGCGCCAGCAGCTTGGACGGACAGAACTCCTATGGCTACACCTTC

D: -
V: TRBV19
size: -
J: TRBJ1-5
CDR3: CASSFREQNQPQHF
DNA: TGTGCCAGTAGTTTCCGGGAGCAAAATCAGCCCCAGCATTTT

D: -
V: TRBV30
size: -
J: TRBJ2-5
CDR3: CAWSVLGRRETQYF
DNA: TGTGCCTGGAGTGTACTAGGCAGGCGAGAGACCCAGTACTTC

D: TRBD2
V: TRBV7-9
size: -
J: TRBJ2-3
CDR3: CASSNAAGGPNTQYF
DNA: TGTGCCAGCAGCAACGCAGCGGGAGGGCCAAATACGCAGTATTTT

D: -
V: TRBV18
size: -
J: TRBJ2-3
CDR3: CASSPSVTSTDTQYF
DNA: TGTGCCAGCTCACCATCCGTCACTAGCACAGATACGCAGTATTTT

D: -
V: TRBV5-6
size: -
J: TRBJ1-5
CDR3: CASSLGTEWPQHF
DNA: TGTGCCAGCAGCTTGGGGACCGAGTGGCCCCAGCATTTT

D: TRBD1
V: TRBV29-1
size: -
J: TRBJ2-7
CDR3: CSAGDSSYEQYF
DNA: TGCAGCGCTGGGGACAGCTCCTACGAGCAGTACTTC

D: TRBD1
V: TRBV5-6
size: -
J: TRBJ1-1
CDR3: CASSRQGGFGAFF
DNA: TGTGCCAGCAGCCGACAGGGGGGGTTTGGAGCTTTCTTT

D: -
V: TRBV10-2
size: -
J: TRBJ2-7
CDR3: CASSAPIVPGEQYF
DNA: TGCGCCAGCAGTGCCCCCATTGTGCCCGGGGAGCAGTACTTC

D: TRBD1
V: TRBV9
size: few
J: TRBJ2-1
CDR3: CASSGYRGERHNEQFF
DNA: TGTGCCAGCAGCGGATACAGGGGTGAGAGGCACAATGAGCAGTTCTTC

D: TRBD1
V: TRBV10-3
size: -
J: TRBJ2-7
CDR3: CAITPGQGVTYEQYF
DNA: TGTGCCATCACCCCGGGACAGGGGGTAACCTACGAGCAGTACTTC

D: -
V: TRBV7-9
size: -
J: TRBJ2-2
CDR3: CASSLGQNTGELFF
DNA: TGTGCCAGCAGCTTGGGACAGAACACCGGGGAGCTGTTTTTT

D: TRBD2
V: TRBV4-3
size: -
J: TRBJ2-7
CDR3: CASSQDLAGGGAYEQYF
DNA: TGCGCCAGCAGCCAAGATCTTGCGGGGGGGGGCGCCTACGAGCAGTACTTC

D: TRBD1
V: TRBV7-6
size: -
J: TRBJ2-3
CDR3: CASSPNPGQVADTQYF
DNA: TGTGCCAGCAGCCCGAACCCGGGACAGGTAGCAGATACGCAGTATTTT

D: -
V: TRBV6-1
size: -
J: TRBJ2-3
CDR3: CASSDHPSRQGWTDTQYF
DNA: TGTGCCAGCAGTGATCATCCGTCTCGGCAGGGCTGGACAGATACGCAGTATTTT

D: -
V: TRBV12-3/TRBV12-4
size: few
J: TRBJ2-7
CDR3: CASSFGRAYEQYF
DNA: TGTGCCAGCAGTTTCGGGCGGGCCTACGAGCAGTACTTC

D: TRBD2
V: TRBV5-1
size: -
J: TRBJ2-3
CDR3: CASSLEVAGARDTQYF
DNA: TGCGCCAGCAGCTTGGAAGTAGCGGGGGCCCGGGATACGCAGTATTTT

D: -
V: TRBV7-3
size: -
J: TRBJ2-5
CDR3: CASSLHRDGDQETQYF
DNA: TGTGCCAGCAGCTTACACCGGGACGGGGATCAAGAGACCCAGTACTTC

D: -
V: TRBV10-3
size: -
J: TRBJ1-1
CDR3: CAISEKSTVDTEAFF
DNA: TGTGCCATCAGTGAAAAATCAACCGTAGACACTGAAGCTTTCTTT

D: -
V: TRBV30
size: -
J: TRBJ1-6
CDR3: CAWSVGGGRSYNSPLHF
DNA: TGTGCCTGGAGTGTAGGGGGGGGACGCTCCTATAATTCACCCCTCCACTTT

D: -
V: TRBV6-2/TRBV6-3
size: -
J: TRBJ2-2
CDR3: CASSYSSGTGELFF
DNA: TGTGCCAGCAGTTACTCGTCCGGGACCGGGGAGCTGTTTTTT

D: TRBD1
V: TRBV7-8
size: -
J: TRBJ2-7
CDR3: CASSYDRGRFDEQYF
DNA: TGTGCCAGCAGCTACGACAGGGGGCGCTTCGACGAGCAGTACTTC

D: TRBD2
V: TRBV7-9
size: -
J: TRBJ2-1
CDR3: CASSLVGVWGQREKNEQFF
DNA: TGTGCCAGCAGCTTAGTAGGGGTGTGGGGCCAGCGGGAGAAAAATGAGCAGTTCTTC

D: TRBD1
V: TRBV7-3
size: -
J: TRBJ2-2
CDR3: CASSPWTGRLSGGELFF
DNA: TGTGCCAGCAGCCCGTGGACAGGGCGACTCTCAGGAGGGGAGCTGTTTTTT